A selection of T cell receptor beta chains follows, all from one sample in a study of memory CD4+ T cells and cytomegalovirus serostatus. Generated by immunoSEQ multiplex PCR, the TCRdb table keeps only in-frame clones and is missing some. The sample records 35,000 to 40,000 clones, 79% being singletons. The specimen sequenced was memory CD4+ T cells from blood. These receptors were collected from an adult in good health and CMV-seropositive. Each CDR3 is given with its conserved first and last residue. Each record gives: CDR3 length, J gene, V gene, clone size, D gene, CDR3 DNA, CDR3 protein. The D gene is left open where the match is weak. Not all rows give a size; the values are once, few, many and, for expanded clones, a class.

CDR3 length: 17; J gene: TRBJ1-2; V gene: TRBV7-8; clone size: .; D gene: .; CDR3 DNA: TGTGCCAGCAGCCCAACGGCGACTGGGGGGGCGGGTGCTGGCTACACCTTC; CDR3 protein: CASSPTATGGAGAGYTF
CDR3 length: 14; J gene: TRBJ2-5; V gene: TRBV5-1; clone size: .; D gene: .; CDR3 DNA: TGCGCCAGCAGCTTGGGACATCTAGGGGAGACCCAGTACTTC; CDR3 protein: CASSLGHLGETQYF
CDR3 length: 16; J gene: TRBJ1-1; V gene: TRBV19; clone size: few; D gene: TRBD1; CDR3 DNA: TGTGCCAGTAGTTTCTCCCGGACAGGTGGGAACACTGAAGCTTTCTTT; CDR3 protein: CASSFSRTGGNTEAFF
CDR3 length: 18; J gene: TRBJ2-6; V gene: TRBV9; clone size: .; D gene: TRBD1; CDR3 DNA: TGTGCCAGCAGCGGCCTCGGGACAGGGGGCCCTGGGGCCAACGTCCTGACTTTC; CDR3 protein: CASSGLGTGGPGANVLTF
CDR3 length: 15; J gene: TRBJ1-1; V gene: TRBV5-6; clone size: few; D gene: .; CDR3 DNA: TGTGCCAGCAGCTTGGCCTTCAGGGTGAACACTGAAGCTTTCTTT; CDR3 protein: CASSLAFRVNTEAFF
CDR3 length: 14; J gene: TRBJ1-3; V gene: TRBV9; clone size: once; D gene: TRBD1; CDR3 DNA: TGTGCCAGCAGCGTAGACAGGGGAGGAAACACCATATATTTT; CDR3 protein: CASSVDRGGNTIYF
CDR3 length: 15; J gene: TRBJ2-2; V gene: TRBV7-2; clone size: .; D gene: TRBD1; CDR3 DNA: TGTGCCAGCAGCCTACGGACAGGGGAAACCGGGGAGCTGTTTTTT; CDR3 protein: CASSLRTGETGELFF
CDR3 length: 12; J gene: TRBJ1-2; V gene: TRBV19; clone size: .; D gene: TRBD1; CDR3 DNA: TGTGCCTCGACAGGGGGCCCAAATGGCTACACCTTC; CDR3 protein: CASTGGPNGYTF
CDR3 length: 12; J gene: TRBJ2-5; V gene: TRBV5-6; clone size: .; D gene: .; CDR3 DNA: TGTGCCAGCAGCTTGATTAAGGAGACCCAGTACTTC; CDR3 protein: CASSLIKETQYF
CDR3 length: 12; J gene: TRBJ2-7; V gene: TRBV2; clone size: once; D gene: .; CDR3 DNA: TGTGCCAGCAGTCGTTGGGGAGACGAGCAGTACTTC; CDR3 protein: CASSRWGDEQYF